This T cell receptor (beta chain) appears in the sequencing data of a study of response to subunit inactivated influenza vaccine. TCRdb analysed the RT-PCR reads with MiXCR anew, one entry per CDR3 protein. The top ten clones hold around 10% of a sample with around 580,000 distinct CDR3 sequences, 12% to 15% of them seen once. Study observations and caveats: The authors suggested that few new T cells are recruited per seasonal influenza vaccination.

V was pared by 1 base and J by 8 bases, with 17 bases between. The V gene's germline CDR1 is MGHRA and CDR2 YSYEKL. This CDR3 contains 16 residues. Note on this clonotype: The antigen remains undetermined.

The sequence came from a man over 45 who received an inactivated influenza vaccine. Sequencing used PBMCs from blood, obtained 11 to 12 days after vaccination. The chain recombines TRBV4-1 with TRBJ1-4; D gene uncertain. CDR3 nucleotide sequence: TGCGCCAGCAGCCAAGTGGCAGTTATTAATGAGGAAAAACTGTTTTTT. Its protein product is CASSQVAVINEEKLFF.